This entry lists 11 T cell receptor beta chains sequenced from one sample in a study of cytomegalovirus exposure and HLA in healthy donors. Both 60 Vbeta primers and 13 Jbeta primers went into the PCR. This table comes from immunoSEQ multiplex PCR, and its TCRdb copy is limited to in-frame clones, with some not included. The sample has some 200,000 clones, around 88% seen once. Sequenced material: PBMCs. The receptors were sampled from a woman under 30 in good health and CMV-seronegative.

The chain employs TRBV5-1 and TRBJ1-4; possibly TRBD1 for D (6 bases). V gave up 7 bases and J gave up 4 bases, with 14 bases separating them. Germline-derived CDR1 and CDR2 are SGHRS and YFSETQ. The CDR3 runs to 14 residues. In DNA, the CDR3 is TGCGCCAGCGCAACAGGGCCACGTAATGAAAAACTGTTTTTT. It yields the protein CASATGPRNEKLFF.

This clone appeared once. J is TRBJ2-5 and V is TRBV5-4, with TRBD2 identical over 9 bases. With 5 bases clipped from V and 6 bases from J, the junction kept 11 bases outside the gene matches. This CDR3 is 15 amino acids long. Germline V lookup: CDR1 SGHNT, CDR2 YYREEE (reference sequence). CDR3 residues: CASREGSGGSQTQYF. Written as DNA, the CDR3 is TGTGCCAGCAGGGAGGGTAGCGGGGGTTCTCAGACCCAGTACTTC. Full variable domain (outside the CDR3, taken from reference TRBV5-4 and TRBJ2-5): ETGVTQSPTHLIKTRGQQVTLRCSSQSGHNTVSWYQQALGQGPQFIFQYYREEENGRGNFPPRFSGLQFPNYSSELNVNALELDDSALYLCASREGSGGSQTQYFGPGTRLLVL.

This chain links TRBV4-1 with TRBJ2-3, with 9 nucleotides matching TRBD2. Germline-derived CDR1 and CDR2 are MGHRA and YSYEKL. This CDR3 contains 19 residues. V dropped 0 bases and J dropped 5; count of bases not matched to a gene: 15. The CDR3 DNA reads TGCGCCAGCAGCCAAGATTCGGGTAGCGGGGGAACATATAGAGATACGCAGTATTTT. Translating it yields CASSQDSGSGGTYRDTQYF.

V gene TRBV27 combines with J gene TRBJ2-5, with a tentative D call TRBD2 (5 bases). This CDR3 spans 13 amino acids. The germline V and J ends were trimmed by 6 bases and 0 bases, with 8 bases remaining between them. Germline CDR1 and CDR2: MNHEY and SMNVEV (reference sequence). In DNA form, the CDR3 reads TGTGCCAGCAGGACTACAAACCAAGAGACCCAGTACTTC. It codes for CASRTTNQETQYF.

The J gene is TRBJ2-7, the V gene TRBV29-1, with 8 bases that match TRBD1. The CDR3 runs to 13 residues. Germline V gives CDR1 SQVTM, CDR2 ANQGSEA. V was clipped by 5 bases and J by 2 bases; unmatched bases: 5. The CDR3 loop is CSVRDRPAYEQYF. The CDR3 DNA follows: TGCAGCGTTCGGGACAGGCCGGCCTACGAGCAGTACTTC.

J is TRBJ2-7 and V is TRBV7-6; D call uncertain. Trimming shortened V by 1 base and J by 4 bases, and 11 bases separated the two germline ends. CDR1 SGHVS and CDR2 FNYEAQ come from the germline V gene. There are 14 residues in the CDR3. CDR3 in amino acids: CASSLGSGDYEQYF. In DNA, the CDR3 is TGTGCCAGCAGCTTAGGGTCGGGTGATTACGAGCAGTACTTC.

The rearrangement links TRBV21-1 to TRBJ1-5; the DNA was not compared with TRBD1, the D call given in the table. TRBV21-1 is reported as a pseudogene. The CDR3 sequence is 18 residues long. The CDR3 is CASSPTGRTLCSNQPQHF. In DNA, the CDR3 is TGTGCCAGCAGCCCGACAGGGAGGACCCTCTGTAGCAATCAGCCCCAGCATTTT.

As concerns this clone: A read error may account for a junction end that differs from germline. The gene calls are TRBV29-1 and TRBJ2-1; D may be TRBD2 (6 bases). The CDR3 sequence is 14 residues long. Germline assignment: CDR1 SQVTM and CDR2 ANQGSEA. The DNA for the CDR3 is TGCAGCTTTGACGGGAGTTCCCTTTACAATGAGCAGTTCTTC. Translation: CSFDGSSLYNEQFF.

V is TRBV7-9 and J is TRBJ1-2; D is ambiguous. The CDR3 totals 13 residues. V lost 2 bases and J 1 base, leaving 5 bases between the germline ends. The V gene's germline CDR1 is SEHNR and CDR2 FQNEAQ (reference sequence). The CDR3: CASSLNNNYGYTF. The CDR3 nucleotides read TGTGCCAGCAGCTTAAACAATAACTATGGCTACACCTTC. The variable domain in full, completed from reference TRBV7-9 and TRBJ1-2, reads DTGVSQNPRHKITKRGQNVTFRCDPISEHNRLYWYRQTLGQGPEFLTYFQNEAQLEKSRLLSDRFSAERPKGSFSTLEIQRTEQGDSAMYLCASSLNNNYGYTFGSGTRLTVV.

The CDR3 bases are TGTGCCACCAGCAGAGAGGATGACAGGTATCGGCAGCCCCAGCATTTT. This encodes CATSREDDRYRQPQHF. The chain is built from TRBV15 and TRBJ1-5; maybe TRBD1 (6 bases). Germline V gene data show CDR1 as LNHNV and CDR2 as YYDKDF (reference sequence). The CDR3 is 16 amino acids. Trimming stripped 0 bases from V and 7 bases from J, with 16 bases between.

This clone was counted between two and nine times. The chain carries TRBV27 and TRBJ2-2; 13 bases match TRBD2. The germline V gene encodes CDR1 MNHEY and CDR2 SMNVEV (reference sequence). Germline trimming cut 6 bases from V and 7 bases from J; bases unmatched to any gene: 5. The CDR3 is 15 residues long. The CDR3 spells CASRRLAGGGGELFF. The DNA for the CDR3 is TGTGCCAGCAGAAGACTAGCGGGGGGAGGCGGGGAGCTGTTTTTT.